The entry below describes one T cell receptor beta chain. What it binds is unknown. The sample is drawn from a study of PD-L1 blockade in urothelial cancer. Study at large: Every 3 weeks, patients received intravenous atezolizumab 1,200 mg, beginning 2014. Typically, measured as a median, blood samples had 130,000 to 150,000 T cells.

Assay used: immunoSEQ multiplex PCR; TCRdb lists only in-frame clones, some missing. The repertoire holds approximately 70,000 clones, with less than 90% as singletons. Whole-study findings and limits: Pretreatment peripheral blood TCR clonality that fell below the median predicted better survival among the patients studied.

Patients' cancers were locally advanced or metastatic urothelial carcinomas. Germline V gives CDR1 LNHDA, CDR2 SQIVND (reference sequence). This CDR3 region has 13 residues. Trimming cost V 3 bases and J 1 base, with 6 bases left between them. The source was PBMCs, collected around atezolizumab (anti-PD-L1) treatment. This rearrangement joins TRBV19 to TRBJ1-1; D gene unclear. This clonotype was obtained from a man aged 55 to 69 with urothelial cancer. The CDR3, as DNA: TGTGCCAGTAGTATTTACAGGAACACTGAAGCTTTCTTT. Protein product: CASSIYRNTEAFF.